This entry lists 16 T cell receptor beta chains sequenced from one sample in a study of blood T cells in healthy people across ages. Next came a second PCR, run for about 6 to 12 cycles, which used a sample-barcoded 5' primer along with a J-beta primer mix. Each CDR3 protein gets one entry after TCRdb re-called the 5' RACE reads with MiXCR. The sample has 1.5 million or so distinct CDR3 sequences, approximately 39% seen once. Input material: blood. The receptors were gathered from a woman between 18 and 30 years old in good health.

As DNA, the CDR3 is TGCGCCAGCAGCTTGGAAGCGGGGGGGCTCGAGCAGTACTTC. This translates into CASSLEAGGLEQYF. J is TRBJ2-5 and V is TRBV5-1; 10 nucleotides match TRBD2. The J call is doubtful: the DNA matches TRBJ2-7 better. Per germline, CDR1 SGHRS and CDR2 YFSETQ. CDR3 size: 14 residues.

This clonotype has just a few counts. The gene calls are TRBV27 and TRBJ2-2; D is unresolved. Germline CDR1 reads MNHEY; CDR2 reads SMNVEV (reference sequence). V lost 8 bases and J lost 5, with 12 bases in between. The CDR3 is 13 amino acids. The CDR3 protein is CASLQRRTGELFF. As DNA, the CDR3 is TGTGCCAGCCTCCAACGGCGAACCGGGGAGCTGTTTTTT.

This clonotype was counted a few times. This chain joins TRBV4-1 and TRBJ2-5, with TRBD1 identical over 9 bases. The J call may be faulty, since TRBJ2-7 better matches the DNA end. In germline, CDR1 is MGHRA, CDR2 YSYEKL. CDR3 length: 14 amino acids. The CDR3 bases are TGCGCCAGCAGCCAACTGGGACAGGGCTACGAGCAGTACTTC. Its protein is CASSQLGQGYEQYF.

V usage is TRBV5-1 and J usage is TRBJ2-7; D call uncertain. TRBJ2-5 matches the DNA end more closely, so the J call is doubtful. The CDR3 covers 12 residues. Germline V gene lookup returns CDR1 SGHRS and CDR2 YFSETQ. The CDR3 nucleotides read TGCGCCAGCAGCATCAATCGGGAGACCCAGTACTTC. This translates into CASSINRETQYF.

The rearrangement links TRBV27 to TRBJ1-2; no definite D call. V was clipped by 1 base and J by 4 bases, with 13 bases between them. CDR3 length: 15 amino acids. Germline V lookup: CDR1 MNHEY, CDR2 SMNVEV (reference sequence). The CDR3 loop reads CASSLYADVTYGYTF. The CDR3, as DNA: TGTGCCAGCAGTTTATATGCGGACGTAACCTATGGCTACACCTTC.

This clonotype has more than one count but fewer than ten. The chain has TRBV20-1 and TRBJ2-1; D may be TRBD2 (5 bases). CDR1 and CDR2 from the germline V gene are DFQATT and SNEGSKA (reference sequence). Trimming stripped 0 bases from V and 7 bases from J, with 25 bases between. The CDR3 loop spans 18 amino acids. The DNA of the CDR3 is TGCAGTGCTAGAGATCATCTTGACACTAGGGTGATTTTGAATGAGCAGTTCTTC. Protein sequence: CSARDHLDTRVILNEQFF.

The chain is built from TRBV4-1 and TRBJ1-5, with a weak D call TRBD1 (5 bases). The CDR3 sequence is 15 residues long. V lost 3 bases, J lost 1 base, and 10 bases lay in between. CDR1 is MGHRA, CDR2 YSYEKL, per germline. The CDR3 DNA reads as TGCGCCAGCAGCCAGGGAAAGGGGAGCAATCAGCCCCAGCATTTT. Protein: CASSQGKGSNQPQHF.

This clonotype was seen a handful of times. The chain employs TRBV13 and TRBJ2-7, with 8 bases identical to TRBD1. Trimming at V came to 5 bases and at J to 4 bases, leaving 7 bases not matched to a gene. Looked up from germline, CDR1 is PRHDT and CDR2 is FYEKMQ (reference sequence). There are 14 residues in the CDR3. The CDR3 DNA follows: TGTGCCAGCAGCCTTCCGGGACAGGAGTACGAGCAGTACTTC. This codes for CASSLPGQEYEQYF.

The chain links TRBV13 to TRBJ1-1, with D maybe TRBD1 (6 bases). The CDR3 sequence is 15 residues long. Germline loops: CDR1 PRHDT, CDR2 FYEKMQ (reference sequence). Trimming removed 1 base at V and 3 bases at J, with 12 bases between. The CDR3 sequence is CASSLVPGAYTEAFF. CDR3 sequence (DNA): TGTGCCAGCAGCTTAGTCCCGGGGGCGTACACTGAAGCTTTCTTT.

Worth noting for this clonotype: An end of the junction differs from the germline gene, which may be a read error. CDR3 in DNA: TGTGCCAACAGCCGAGGAAGCGGCCGGCTCGCGAGTGAGCAGTTCTTC. Protein product: CANSRGSGRLASEQFF. V gene TRBV3-1 combines with J gene TRBJ2-1; possibly TRBD2 for D (5 bases). The CDR3 has 16 residues. Looked up from germline, CDR1 is LGHDT and CDR2 is YNNKEL (reference sequence).

The rearrangement joins TRBV6-2 or TRBV6-3 to TRBJ2-1; possible D gene TRBD1, 6 bases. The germline V gene has CDR1 MNHEY and CDR2 SVGEGT. Trimming shortened V by 5 bases and J by 5 bases, and 10 bases separated the two germline ends. The CDR3 has 13 amino acids. The CDR3 sequence is CASSDYRDNEQFF. The CDR3 DNA is TGTGCCAGCAGTGACTACAGGGACAATGAGCAGTTCTTC.

The chain uses TRBV20-1 and TRBJ1-5; D gene ambiguous. CDR3 length: 14 residues. V was trimmed by 1 base and J by 10 bases, leaving 17 bases between them. Germline CDR1 is DFQATT and CDR2 is SNEGSKA (reference sequence). The CDR3 DNA follows: TGCAGTGCTAGAGCCACCGGATTCACCAATCCCCAGCATTTT. It codes for CSARATGFTNPQHF.

This clonotype was seen repeatedly, ten times or more. This chain uses TRBV20-1 with TRBJ2-7; TRBD1 is a possible D gene (6 bases). The V and J ends lost 0 bases and 5 bases respectively, with 20 bases between them. The CDR3 sequence is 16 residues long. Germline V gene data show CDR1 as DFQATT and CDR2 as SNEGSKA (reference sequence). CDR3 DNA: TGCAGTGCTAGAGATCATGGGGGACGGGGACACAACGAGCAGTACTTC. It specifies CSARDHGGRGHNEQYF.

The V and J genes are TRBV7-9 and TRBJ1-5; 7 bases line up with TRBD1. J was trimmed by 2 bases and V by 5 bases; bases with no gene match: 6. Germline CDR1 SEHNR, CDR2 FQNEAQ (reference sequence). The CDR3 sequence is 15 residues long. The CDR3 DNA reads TGTGCCAGCAGCAAACAGGGGCAGGGCAATCAGCCCCAGCATTTT. It specifies CASSKQGQGNQPQHF.

The rearrangement joins TRBV20-1 to TRBJ1-5; 9 nucleotides match TRBD1. V was pared by 4 bases and J by 4 bases, with 5 bases of the junction left unmatched. The CDR3 extends over 14 amino acids. Germline V gene lookup returns CDR1 DFQATT and CDR2 SNEGSKA (reference sequence). As DNA, the CDR3 is TGCAGTGCTAAACCCGGGACAGGGAATCAGCCCCAGCATTTT. Its protein is CSAKPGTGNQPQHF.

In nucleotides, the CDR3 is TGTGCCAGCAGCCCCCGGACAGATTACACTGAAGCTTTCTTT. The encoded protein is CASSPRTDYTEAFF. The chain employs TRBV14 and TRBJ1-1, with D perhaps TRBD1 (6 bases). The CDR3 contains 14 residues. Germline values: CDR1 SGHDN, CDR2 FVKESK. The V end was cut by 4 bases, the J end by 3 bases, with 12 bases between.